Below, 30 T cell receptor beta chains from the same sample are listed, as sequenced in a study of T cell repertoires in cytomegalovirus infection. TCRdb re-analysed the reads in MiXCR, keeping a single row per CDR3 protein. Here the sample spans approximately 130,000 distinct CDR3 sequences, approximately 9.2% being singletons. Sequenced material: PBMCs. The receptors here all came from a human donor in good health (CMV status not recorded). Some clones in this sample may be carry-over from other donors' samples.

This clonotype was observed at least ten times. The CDR3 sequence: CASSLWAGVREQYF. The CDR3, as DNA: TGTGCCAGCAGCTTATGGGCAGGGGTCCGCGAGCAGTACTTC. The rearrangement joins TRBV7-2 to TRBJ2-7; perhaps TRBD1 as D (6 bases). V was cut by 2 bases and J by 6 bases, with 14 bases left in between. Germline CDR1 reads SGHTA; CDR2 reads FQGNSA. The CDR3 length is 14 residues.

This clonotype was recorded many times. The rearrangement joins TRBV12-3 or TRBV12-4 to TRBJ1-1, with D perhaps matching TRBD1 (5 bases). The CDR3 has 11 amino acids. V lost 4 bases and J lost 10, with 10 bases in between. The DNA for the CDR3 is TGTGCCAGCAGTTGGGGCGATGGAGCTTTCTTT. Amino acid sequence: CASSWGDGAFF.

This clonotype came up many times. V gene TRBV7-6 combines with J gene TRBJ1-5, with D possibly matching TRBD1 (5 bases). The CDR3 totals 14 residues. The V end was cut by 1 base, the J end by 6 bases, with 10 bases between. Germline loops: CDR1 SGHVS, CDR2 FNYEAQ. CDR3 in DNA: TGTGCCAGCAGCTTAGGGGGGGTCGGTCAGCCCCAGCATTTT. This encodes CASSLGGVGQPQHF.

The rearrangement joins TRBV2 to TRBJ1-4; 8 bases are a match to TRBD1. The V gene end was trimmed by 5 bases and the J gene end by 0 bases; junction bases not matched to a gene: 2. Per germline, CDR1 SNHLY and CDR2 FYNNEI. There are 15 residues in the CDR3. CDR3 sequence reads: CASSPRGPTNEKLFF. For the CDR3, the DNA is TGTGCCAGCAGTCCCAGGGGGCCAACTAATGAAAAACTGTTTTTT.

This clonotype was detected ten times or more. The chain has TRBV19 and TRBJ1-1; 8 bases agree with TRBD1. The CDR3 contains 13 residues. Germline assignment: CDR1 LNHDA and CDR2 SQIVND (reference sequence). The V gene end was trimmed by 4 bases and the J gene end by 8 bases; junction bases not matched to a gene: 6. CDR3 in DNA: TGTGCCAGTAGTACCACCCGGACAGGGGAAGCTTTCTTT. Its protein is CASSTTRTGEAFF.

The table lists this clonotype with many counts. The chain recombines TRBV5-1 with TRBJ2-3; unclear D gene. The CDR3 is 15 amino acids. In germline, CDR1 is SGHRS, CDR2 YFSETQ. V dropped 2 bases and J dropped 0 bases, with 10 bases sitting between them. CDR3 protein: CASSFYRTSTDTQYF. CDR3 nucleotide sequence: TGCGCCAGCAGCTTTTACAGAACTAGCACAGATACGCAGTATTTT.

This clonotype was recorded at least ten times. This sequence joins TRBV20-1 and TRBJ1-2, with 7 positions matching TRBD1. Trimming took 4 bases from V and 1 from J; bases not matched to a gene: 9. The V gene's germline CDR1 is DFQATT and CDR2 SNEGSKA (reference sequence). The CDR3 spans 15 residues. CDR3 loop: CSATRDSSFNYGYTF. The CDR3 bases are TGCAGTGCTACCCGGGACAGTTCGTTTAACTATGGCTACACCTTC.

The gene calls are TRBV10-3 and TRBJ2-2; 8 bases map to TRBD2. V lost 8 bases, J lost 5 bases, and 4 bases stayed unmatched. This CDR3 region has 13 residues. From germline, CDR1 is ENHRY and CDR2 SYGVKD. The CDR3 reads CAISKRETGELFF. CDR3 sequence (DNA): TGTGCCATCTCGAAGCGGGAGACCGGGGAGCTGTTTTTT.

This clonotype was observed at least ten times. The J gene is TRBJ2-1, the V gene TRBV9, with a weak D call TRBD1 (6 bases). Germline CDR1 reads SGDLS; CDR2 reads YYNGEE. Trimming stripped 0 bases from V and 3 bases from J, with 10 bases between. This CDR3 region has 15 residues. DNA for the CDR3: TGTGCCAGCAGCGTAGGCAGGGGAGACTACAATGAGCAGTTCTTC. Translating it yields CASSVGRGDYNEQFF.

This clonotype was seen ten or more times. This rearrangement joins TRBV6-2 or TRBV6-3 to TRBJ1-1, with D unresolved. This CDR3 comprises 12 residues. Trimming shortened V by 5 bases and J by 3 bases, and 7 bases separated the two germline ends. Looked up from germline, CDR1 is MNHEY and CDR2 is SVGEGT. This CDR3 is CASSTPDTEAFF. In DNA form, the CDR3 reads TGTGCCAGCAGTACCCCCGACACTGAAGCTTTCTTT.

This clonotype has just a few counts. The chain recombines TRBV28 with TRBJ2-7; 7 nucleotides align to TRBD2. Trimming took 7 bases from V and 7 from J; bases not matched to a gene: 16. The CDR3 sequence is 15 residues long. CDR1 is MDHEN and CDR2 is SYDVKM in the germline V gene. CDR3 bases: TGTGCCAGCATAGGAGAGCGGGGCGATTGGGGAGAGCAGTACTTC. Translating gives CASIGERGDWGEQYF.

This clonotype appeared many times. Sequence at one end of the junction differs from germline and may be a read error. The chain is built from TRBV20-1 and TRBJ1-2; D call uncertain. Germline values: CDR1 DFQATT, CDR2 SNEGSKA (reference sequence). The CDR3 runs 9 residues. Here the CDR3 reads CSARDGIIF. As DNA, the CDR3 is TGCAGTGCTAGAGATGGCATTATCTTC.

This clonotype was found many times. The chain combines TRBV7-2 with TRBJ1-5, with D tentatively TRBD1 (6 bases). This CDR3 is 15 amino acids long. Looked up from germline, CDR1 is SGHTA and CDR2 is FQGNSA. Trimming took 5 bases from V and 2 from J, leaving 13 bases between them. The CDR3 coding sequence is TGTGCCAGCAGCCGCTGGGGGGCCCGCAATCAGCCCCAGCATTTT. Translated: CASSRWGARNQPQHF. Filled out from reference TRBV7-2 and TRBJ1-5, the complete variable domain reads GAGVSQSPSNKVTEKGKDVELRCDPISGHTALYWYRQSLGQGLEFLIYFQGNSAPDKSGLPSDRFSAERTGGSVSTLTIQRTQQEDSAVYLCASSRWGARNQPQHFGDGTRLSIL.

This clonotype was seen at least ten times. The chain combines TRBV29-1 with TRBJ1-2; 9 bases are a match to TRBD1. Germline V lookup: CDR1 SQVTM, CDR2 ANQGSEA. V dropped 8 bases and J dropped 8; count of bases not matched to a gene: 9. This CDR3 spans 12 amino acids. The CDR3 is CSIIDRGRGYTF. Written as DNA, the CDR3 is TGCAGCATAATTGACAGGGGGAGAGGCTACACCTTC.

The chain combines TRBV28 with TRBJ2-7; D call uncertain. The germline CDR1 and CDR2 sequences are MDHEN and SYDVKM. Between the trimmed V and J ends, which lost 3 bases and 1 base, there was a span of 10 bases. The CDR3 loop spans 14 amino acids. CDR3: CASSFGDVSYEQYF. The CDR3, as DNA: TGTGCCAGCAGTTTTGGCGACGTATCCTACGAGCAGTACTTC.

This clonotype was seen only a few times. The chain recombines TRBV20-1 with TRBJ2-5, with 9 positions matching TRBD2. The junction had 10 bases not matched to a gene; V was cut back by 3 bases and J by 2 bases. The length of the CDR3 is 16 residues. Germline CDR1 DFQATT, CDR2 SNEGSKA (reference sequence). The CDR3 sequence is CSARDPAGGLQETQYF. The CDR3 bases are TGCAGTGCTAGGGACCCGGCGGGGGGGCTTCAAGAGACCCAGTACTTC.

This clonotype was counted a few times. V gene TRBV19 combines with J gene TRBJ1-4; D is possibly TRBD1 (5 bases). This CDR3 contains 14 residues. Germline V gene lookup returns CDR1 LNHDA and CDR2 SQIVND (reference sequence). V was shortened by 7 bases and J by 7 bases, with 16 bases between the two germline ends. The CDR3 DNA follows: TGTGCCAGTACCTTGGGGGGATTCAGTGAAAAACTGTTTTTT. Amino acid sequence: CASTLGGFSEKLFF.

This clonotype was seen more than once but under ten times. This chain links TRBV28 with TRBJ2-7, with 12 positions matching TRBD1. Germline loops: CDR1 MDHEN, CDR2 SYDVKM. The J segment lost 6 bases and the V segment lost 4 bases, leaving 10 bases of the junction unmatched. This CDR3 contains 16 residues. For the CDR3, the DNA is TGTGCCAGCAGTTCGGGTCCGGGACAGGGGGCGGGCGAGCAGTACTTC. Protein sequence: CASSSGPGQGAGEQYF.

At least ten counts were recorded for this clonotype. V usage is TRBV18 and J usage is TRBJ1-4; D ambiguous. The germline gives CDR1 KGHSH, CDR2 LQKENI. The CDR3 is 18 residues long. Trimming removed 2 bases at V and 0 bases at J, with 16 bases between. CDR3 region: CASSPKKDRLATNEKLFF. The CDR3 nucleotides read TGTGCCAGCTCACCAAAAAAAGACCGCCTAGCAACTAATGAAAAACTGTTTTTT.

In its sample, this clonotype was seen many times. This chain joins TRBV7-3 and TRBJ1-6; D possibly corresponds to TRBD1 (5 bases). The germline CDR1 and CDR2 sequences are SGHTA and FQGTGA. The V and J ends lost 5 bases and 7 bases respectively, with 12 bases between them. The CDR3 extends over 14 amino acids. In DNA form, the CDR3 reads TGTGCCAGCAGCCACGGGACGGTAAATTCACCCCTCCACTTT. It encodes CASSHGTVNSPLHF.

This clonotype was seen ten or more times. V is TRBV29-1 and J is TRBJ2-1; D call uncertain. The CDR3 spans 11 residues. V gave up 4 bases and J gave up 10 bases, with 11 bases separating them. Germline V gives CDR1 SQVTM, CDR2 ANQGSEA. CDR3 nucleotide sequence: TGCAGCGTTGGTCCCGGGCAGGAGCAGTTCTTC. Its protein product is CSVGPGQEQFF.

This clonotype was seen repeatedly, ten times or more. J is TRBJ2-1 and V is TRBV12-3 or TRBV12-4; 16 bases fit TRBD2. There are 18 residues in the CDR3. With 5 bases clipped from V and 0 bases from J, the junction kept 4 bases outside the gene matches. The CDR3 DNA reads as TGTGCCAGCAGTCCAGGGACTAGCGGGGGGGGCTCCTACAATGAGCAGTTCTTC. Translated, it gives CASSPGTSGGGSYNEQFF.

This clonotype was found many times. V usage is TRBV15 and J usage is TRBJ2-7; 9 bases agree with TRBD1. CDR1 LNHNV and CDR2 YYDKDF come from the germline V gene (reference sequence). There are 15 residues in the CDR3. V was pared by 5 bases and J by 1 base, with 6 bases of the junction left unmatched. CDR3 in amino acids: CATSGGTGRSYEQYF. The CDR3 DNA is TGTGCCACCAGCGGAGGGACAGGGAGATCCTACGAGCAGTACTTC.

In its sample, this clonotype was seen many times. The V call is TRBV28, the J call TRBJ1-1; no firm D call. The CDR3 totals 14 residues. The germline CDR1 and CDR2 sequences are MDHEN and SYDVKM. Trimming removed 3 bases from V and 0 bases from J, with 8 bases in between. CDR3 loop: CASSFLLMNTEAFF. The CDR3 DNA reads TGTGCCAGCAGTTTTTTGTTAATGAACACTGAAGCTTTCTTT.

This clonotype was counted ten times or more. The chain employs TRBV20-1 and TRBJ2-3; tentatively, D is TRBD2 (5 bases). CDR1 DFQATT and CDR2 SNEGSKA come from the germline V gene (reference sequence). The CDR3 runs to 12 residues. V lost 6 bases to trimming and J lost 6 bases, with 13 bases between them. The CDR3 protein is CSASLASDTQYF. CDR3 coding DNA: TGCAGTGCGAGCCTAGCATCTGATACGCAGTATTTT.

The table lists this clonotype with a few counts. The rearrangement links TRBV19 to TRBJ1-5, with 7 bases that match TRBD1. With V trimmed by 6 bases and J by 1 base, 6 bases remained unmatched. Looked up from germline, CDR1 is LNHDA and CDR2 is SQIVND (reference sequence). This CDR3 contains 15 residues. CDR3 sequence reads: CASSPGQVSNQPQHF. The CDR3 DNA sequence: TGTGCCAGTAGCCCCGGACAGGTGAGCAATCAGCCCCAGCATTTT.

A few counts support this clonotype. The V gene is TRBV14, the J gene TRBJ2-4; no firm D call. Trimming cost V 4 bases and J 2 bases, with 12 bases left between them. In germline, CDR1 is SGHDN, CDR2 FVKESK. CDR3 size: 15 residues. The chain's CDR3 is CASSPEVGTKNIQYF. The CDR3 region has the DNA TGTGCCAGCAGCCCAGAGGTGGGGACCAAAAACATTCAGTACTTC.

This clonotype was observed a handful of times. The chain carries TRBV28 and TRBJ1-6; the D gene is possibly TRBD1 (5 bases). V was cut by 5 bases and J by 8 bases, with 19 bases left in between. In germline, CDR1 is MDHEN, CDR2 SYDVKM. The CDR3 consists of 16 residues. Written as DNA, the CDR3 is TGTGCCAGCAGTCTCACCCTCCAGGGAATCTATTCACCCCTCCACTTT. It encodes CASSLTLQGIYSPLHF. Based on the CDR3 plus reference TRBV28 and TRBJ1-6, the full variable domain is DVKVTQSSRYLVKRTGEKVFLECVQDMDHENMFWYRQDPGLGLRLIYFSYDVKMKEKGDIPEGYSVSREKKERFSLILESASTNQTSMYLCASSLTLQGIYSPLHFGNGTRLTVT.

The chain employs TRBV9 and TRBJ1-1, with 7 bases fitting TRBD1. The germline CDR1 and CDR2 sequences are SGDLS and YYNGEE. With V trimmed by 0 bases and J by 2 bases, 1 base remained unmatched. The CDR3 is 14 residues long. CDR3 residues: CASSVGDRNTEAFF. The CDR3 DNA follows: TGTGCCAGCAGCGTAGGGGACAGAAACACTGAAGCTTTCTTT. Looking up the rest from reference TRBV9 and TRBJ1-1 gives the full variable domain: DSGVTQTPKHLITATGQRVTLRCSPRSGDLSVYWYQQSLDQGLQFLIQYYNGEERAKGNILERFSAQQFPDLHSELNLSSLELGDSALYFCASSVGDRNTEAFFGQGTRLTVV.

This clonotype appeared a few times. A junction boundary mismatches the germline segment, possibly from a read error. The chain joins TRBV5-5 to TRBJ1-2; D may be TRBD1 (5 bases). Per the germline V gene, CDR1 is SGHKS and CDR2 is YYEKEE (reference sequence). The CDR3 is made up of 16 amino acids. The CDR3 DNA is TGTGCCAGCAGTTTGGGGGGGATAATTATGGGCTATGGCTACACCTTC. Translated, it gives CASSLGGIIMGYGYTF.